The 18 T cell receptor beta chains listed next were all sequenced from one sample in a study of blood T cell repertoires in COVID-19. Only in-frame clones appear in the TCRdb table, and some are missing; sequencing was by immunoSEQ multiplex PCR. This sample has hundreds of thousands of clones, with approximately 90% found just once. Sequencing was performed on peripheral blood. The receptors originated from a woman aged 25-40 years with acute or convalescent COVID-19.

This clone has only a few counts. The chain is built from TRBV29-1 and TRBJ1-2, with a tentative D call TRBD1 (5 bases). The V gene lost 1 base and the J gene lost 3 bases, with 9 bases spanning the gap. The CDR3 sequence is 13 residues long. CDR1 is SQVTM and CDR2 is ANQGSEA in the germline V gene. CDR3 region: CSVEGATDYGYTF. The CDR3 DNA sequence: TGCAGCGTTGAAGGAGCGACAGACTATGGCTACACCTTC.

This chain connects TRBV6-1 to TRBJ1-2; D gene unclear. The length of the CDR3 is 13 residues. Germline V gives CDR1 MNHNS, CDR2 SASEGT. V was shortened by 2 bases and J by 8 bases, with 12 bases between the two germline ends. In nucleotides, the CDR3 is TGTGCCAGCAGTGAAACGGGGAGACTCGGCTACACCTTC. It encodes CASSETGRLGYTF.

The rearrangement joins TRBV19 to TRBJ1-2; TRBD1 agrees at 8 bases. The CDR3 extends over 12 amino acids. The trim removed 6 bases at V and 10 bases at J, leaving 7 bases unmatched. Germline CDR1 and CDR2: LNHDA and SQIVND (reference sequence). CDR3 sequence (DNA): TGTGCCAGTAGCCGGACAGGGTCGGACTACACCTTC. Encoded protein: CASSRTGSDYTF.

The chain couples TRBV7-2 to TRBJ2-7; tentative D call: TRBD1 (5 bases). The ends were cut back, 0 bases at V and 3 bases at J, with 9 bases in the middle. The germline V gene has CDR1 SGHTA and CDR2 FQGNSA. This CDR3 region has 14 residues. The DNA of the CDR3 is TGTGCCAGCAGCTTAGCGCGACAGAGCTACGAGCAGTACTTC. Protein: CASSLARQSYEQYF.

The rearrangement links TRBV27 to TRBJ1-5; the D gene is possibly TRBD1 (6 bases). The germline V and J ends were trimmed by 6 bases and 4 bases, with 10 bases remaining between them. The CDR3 loop spans 13 amino acids. Germline V gene data show CDR1 as MNHEY and CDR2 as SMNVEV (reference sequence). The CDR3 reads CASRPRGNQPQHF. Written as DNA, the CDR3 is TGTGCCAGCAGACCCAGGGGAAATCAGCCCCAGCATTTT.

The chain uses TRBV7-3 and TRBJ2-7; 7 nucleotides match TRBD1. Germline loops: CDR1 SGHTA, CDR2 FQGTGA. The CDR3 runs to 16 residues. V lost 5 bases to trimming and J lost 0 bases; unmatched junction nucleotides: 10. CDR3: CASSQPRAGGSYEQYF. In DNA form, the CDR3 reads TGTGCCAGCAGCCAACCTAGGGCAGGGGGCTCCTACGAGCAGTACTTC. Drawing the rest from reference TRBV7-3 and TRBJ2-7, the complete variable domain is GAGVSQTPSNKVTEKGKYVELRCDPISGHTALYWYRQSLGQGPEFLIYFQGTGAADDSGLPNDRFFAVRPEGSVSTLKIQRTERGDSAVYLCASSQPRAGGSYEQYFGPGTRLTVT.

The chain joins TRBV6-1 to TRBJ1-5; TRBD1 might be the D (5 bases). Trimming shortened V by 1 base and J by 9 bases, and 19 bases separated the two germline ends. CDR3 size: 16 residues. Per germline, CDR1 MNHNS and CDR2 SASEGT. The CDR3 protein is CASSEVPAGVSRPQHF. Written as DNA, the CDR3 is TGTGCCAGCAGTGAAGTTCCCGCGGGGGTTAGTCGGCCCCAGCATTTT.

This clone came up a few times. CDR3 sequence reads: CASSLSGGGTGELFF. The CDR3 nucleotides are TGTGCCAGCAGCCTTAGCGGGGGGGGCACCGGGGAGCTGTTTTTT. This sequence joins TRBV5-8 and TRBJ2-2; 11 nucleotides align to TRBD2. J lost 4 bases, V lost 4 bases, and 3 bases had no gene match. Germline V gene sequence: CDR1 SGHTS, CDR2 YDEGEE. The CDR3 spans 15 residues.

This sequence joins TRBV7-9 and TRBJ1-5; no reliable D call. The CDR3 covers 13 residues. Trimming took 8 bases from V and 3 from J, leaving 11 bases between them. From germline, CDR1 is SEHNR and CDR2 FQNEAQ (reference sequence). CDR3 nucleotides: TGTGCCAGCGCGGACGGGGACAATCAGCCCCAGCATTTT. This translates into CASADGDNQPQHF.

The chain uses TRBV10-3 and TRBJ1-2, with D possibly matching TRBD1 (5 bases). There are 13 residues in the CDR3. V was shortened by 2 bases and J by 3 bases, with 7 bases between the two germline ends. Germline V CDR1 and CDR2: ENHRY, SYGVKD. The CDR3 DNA sequence: TGTGCCATCAGTGAGGACAGAGACTATGGCTACACCTTC. It translates to CAISEDRDYGYTF.

This clone was seen more than once but under ten times. V and J are TRBV7-2 and TRBJ1-6; no clear D gene. CDR3 length equals 13 residues. V gave up 1 base and J gave up 13 bases, with 11 bases separating them. CDR1 and CDR2 (germline): SGHTA, FQGNSA. The CDR3 here is CASSLDPGDPLHF. The CDR3 coding sequence is TGTGCCAGCAGCTTAGACCCCGGGGATCCCCTCCACTTT.

This sequence joins TRBV10-3 and TRBJ2-7; D is perhaps TRBD1 (6 bases). This CDR3 is built from 14 residues. The V and J ends lost 6 bases and 3 bases respectively, with 15 bases between them. From germline, CDR1 is ENHRY and CDR2 SYGVKD. The CDR3 is CAIRPDSSNYEQYF. The CDR3 DNA reads as TGTGCCATCAGGCCGGACAGCTCAAACTACGAGCAGTACTTC.

The gene calls are TRBV6-2 or TRBV6-3 and TRBJ2-1; D remains ambiguous. The CDR3 is 12 amino acids. Trimming took off 4 bases at V and 7 bases at J, with 8 bases between the two ends. The germline V gene has CDR1 MNHEY and CDR2 SVGEGT. CDR3 sequence reads: CASSFAGNEQFF. DNA of the CDR3: TGTGCCAGCAGTTTCGCAGGTAATGAGCAGTTCTTC.

The rearrangement links TRBV27 to TRBJ2-3; maybe TRBD1 (5 bases). V shed 6 bases and J shed 1 base, with 11 bases lying between them. This CDR3 is built from 14 residues. Germline V CDR1 and CDR2: MNHEY, SMNVEV (reference sequence). The CDR3 coding sequence is TGTGCCAGCAGCCCACAGGTTGGCACAGATACGCAGTATTTT. It translates to CASSPQVGTDTQYF.

V and J are TRBV7-3 and TRBJ2-3, with D perhaps TRBD1 (5 bases). Looked up from germline, CDR1 is SGHTA and CDR2 is FQGTGA. Trimming removed 6 bases at V and 1 base at J, with 8 bases between. The CDR3 contains 13 residues. CDR3 sequence: CASSSTGTDTQYF. DNA of the CDR3: TGTGCCAGCAGTTCGACAGGCACAGATACGCAGTATTTT.

The chain links TRBV5-1 to TRBJ2-7; 11 bases line up with TRBD1. V lost 4 bases, J lost 2 bases, and 2 bases stayed unmatched. The CDR3 spans 14 residues. Germline lookup yields CDR1 SGHRS and CDR2 YFSETQ. The CDR3 sequence is CASSEGQGAYEQYF. In DNA, the CDR3 is TGCGCCAGCAGCGAGGGACAGGGGGCCTACGAGCAGTACTTC.

Turning to this clone: A junction end diverges from the germline sequence, so it may reflect a read error. V is TRBV24-1 and J is TRBJ2-2; the D gene is possibly TRBD2 (5 bases). This CDR3 region has 16 residues. Germline assignment: CDR1 KGHDR and CDR2 SFDVKD. The CDR3 is CATSVASVLVFRGAVF. The CDR3 DNA reads TGTGCCACCAGTGTGGCTTCTGTTCTTGTCTTCCGGGGAGCTGTTTTT.

The rearrangement joins TRBV5-8 to TRBJ2-1; tentative D call: TRBD2 (6 bases). Germline V CDR1 and CDR2: SGHTS, YDEGEE. Trimming removed 4 bases at V and 6 bases at J, with 17 bases between. The CDR3 has 15 residues. The CDR3 sequence: CASSTGTNGGNEQFF. CDR3 DNA: TGTGCCAGCAGCACCGGGACCAACGGGGGCAATGAGCAGTTCTTC.